This entry lists 13 T cell receptor beta chains sequenced from one sample in a study of CD8+CD57+ T cells in acquired aplastic anemia. Sequencing involved patients with CD8+CD57+ cell expansion previously shown by flow cytometry. TCR beta VDJ and CDR3 were profiled, and genomic DNA was the template. Using its own MiXCR run on the reads, TCRdb lists one record per CDR3 protein. The sample holds about 200,000 distinct CDR3 sequences; roughly two thirds are singletons and the top ten take roughly three fifths. Sequenced: sorted CD4+, CD8+, or CD8+CD57+ T cells (not recorded which) from PBMCs. These receptors were taken from a human donor with aplastic anemia.

The chain carries TRBV7-2 and TRBJ1-6; D is uncertain. The germline V and J ends were trimmed by 7 bases and 9 bases, with 13 bases remaining between them. Germline CDR1 reads SGHTA; CDR2 reads FQGNSA. This CDR3 is built from 13 residues. In nucleotides, the CDR3 is TGTGCCAGCAAATGGAAATTACGTTCACCCCTCCACTTT. Translation gives CASKWKLRSPLHF.

About this clonotype itself: A read error may produce the germline difference seen at one junction end. The rearrangement joins TRBV7-6 to TRBJ2-3; TRBD2 matches at 9 bases. Germline V gene sequence: CDR1 SGHVS, CDR2 FNYEAQ. This CDR3 is 17 amino acids long. The chain's CDR3 is CASSFRGRGSGTGTQYF. The CDR3 DNA sequence: TGTGCCAGCAGCTTCCGCGGGAGGGGTTCGGGCACAGGTACGCAGTATTTT. Based on the CDR3 plus reference TRBV7-6 and TRBJ2-3, the full variable domain is GAGVSQSPRYKVTKRGQDVALRCDPISGHVSLYWYRQALGQGPEFLTYFNYEAQQDKSGLPNDRFSAERPEGSISTLTIQRTEQRDSAMYRCASSFRGRGSGTGTQYFGPGTRLTVL.

The chain recombines TRBV30 with TRBJ2-7, with a tentative D call TRBD1 (5 bases). Trimming removed 1 base at V and 0 bases at J, with 10 bases between. The CDR3 consists of 14 residues. Germline V gene sequence: CDR1 GTSNPN, CDR2 SVGIG (reference sequence). The CDR3 DNA reads as TGTGCCTGGAGTGGGGGCGGAAGCTCCTACGAGCAGTACTTC. Translated: CAWSGGGSSYEQYF.

This clonotype was seen once. This chain uses TRBV4-3 with TRBJ1-1; D might be TRBD1 (5 bases). CDR1 is LGHNA and CDR2 is YSLEER in the germline V gene. CDR3 length: 16 amino acids. Trimming took off 0 bases at V and 8 bases at J, with 19 bases between the two ends. In nucleotides, the CDR3 is TGCGCCAGCAGCCAAGATCCGTGGGACCATGAAATAGAAGCTTTCTTT. The encoded protein is CASSQDPWDHEIEAFF.

V usage is TRBV2 and J usage is TRBJ2-7; 9 positions match TRBD1. Germline loops: CDR1 SNHLY, CDR2 FYNNEI. The CDR3 sequence is 14 residues long. V trimming: 8 bases; J trimming: 5 bases; junction bases outside the gene matches: 10. The CDR3 sequence is CASLGTGTTHEQYF. In DNA, the CDR3 is TGTGCCAGCCTTGGGACAGGGACCACCCACGAGCAGTACTTC.

V usage is TRBV7-9 and J usage is TRBJ2-7; the D call may be TRBD1 or TRBD2 (5 bases each). CDR3 length equals 15 residues. Germline V lookup: CDR1 SEHNR, CDR2 FQNEAQ (reference sequence). V lost 5 bases and J 3 bases, leaving 17 bases between the germline ends. The CDR3 here is CASSVPPGLGYEQYF. In DNA, the CDR3 is TGTGCCAGCAGCGTCCCGCCGGGGCTTGGCTACGAGCAGTACTTC. Full variable domain (rest looked up from reference TRBV7-9 and TRBJ2-7): DTGVSQNPRHKITKRGQNVTFRCDPISEHNRLYWYRQTLGQGPEFLTYFQNEAQLEKSRLLSDRFSAERPKGSFSTLEIQRTEQGDSAMYLCASSVPPGLGYEQYFGPGTRLTVT.

This clonotype came up a few times. This chain links TRBV24-1 with TRBJ1-2; TRBD1 aligns across 7 bases. Losses at the gene ends were 8 bases for V and 11 bases for J; bases not matched to a gene: 13. The germline gives CDR1 KGHDR, CDR2 SFDVKD. The CDR3 sequence is 13 residues long. CDR3 DNA: TGTGCCACCAAAAGGACAGGAGGGGGGACGTACACCTTC. Translating gives CATKRTGGGTYTF.

The gene calls are TRBV29-1 and TRBJ2-1; a possible D gene is TRBD2 (6 bases). The CDR3 is made up of 12 amino acids. V lost 4 bases and J lost 5, with 9 bases in between. Germline V CDR1 and CDR2: SQVTM, ANQGSEA. CDR3 coding DNA: TGCAGCGTTGTTCGGGGGAACAATGAGCAGTTCTTC. Translating gives CSVVRGNNEQFF.

V and J are TRBV19 and TRBJ2-1; the match to TRBD2 covers 7 bases. With V trimmed by 5 bases and J by 3 bases, 4 bases remained unmatched. Germline V gene sequence: CDR1 LNHDA, CDR2 SQIVND (reference sequence). This CDR3 is built from 14 residues. CDR3 residues: CASSRGGVYNEQFF. Here the CDR3 DNA reads TGTGCCAGTAGTCGTGGGGGGGTCTACAATGAGCAGTTCTTC.

This clonotype was found many times. CDR3 sequence: CASSLDGRSGGGDTQYF. The CDR3 DNA reads TGTGCCAGCAGCTTAGACGGGAGGAGCGGGGGGGGAGATACGCAGTATTTT. This rearrangement joins TRBV11-3 to TRBJ2-3, with 10 positions matching TRBD2. Unmatched junction bases numbered 8, after V lost 0 bases and J lost 5 bases. Germline assignment: CDR1 SGHNT and CDR2 YENEEA. The CDR3 runs 17 residues.

The chain is built from TRBV10-3 and TRBJ1-2, with D possibly TRBD1 on 6 matching bases. The V gene's germline CDR1 is ENHRY and CDR2 SYGVKD. The V and J ends lost 3 bases and 3 bases respectively, with 8 bases between them. This CDR3 is 13 amino acids long. CDR3 DNA sequence: TGTGCCATCAGTGAATACAGGGACTATGGCTACACCTTC. It specifies CAISEYRDYGYTF.

The V gene is TRBV4-3, the J gene TRBJ1-5; a weak D match, TRBD1 (6 bases). In germline, CDR1 is LGHNA, CDR2 YSLEER. V gave up 5 bases and J gave up 5 bases, with 13 bases separating them. The CDR3 spans 14 residues. The CDR3 region has the DNA TGCGCCAGCAGCTCCGGACAGAGTCATCAGCCCCAGCATTTT. Protein: CASSSGQSHQPQHF.

This chain connects TRBV19 to TRBJ2-2; D may be TRBD2 (7 bases). The CDR3 contains 14 residues. V lost 6 bases and J lost 3, with 11 bases in between. Germline V gene lookup returns CDR1 LNHDA and CDR2 SQIVND (reference sequence). CDR3 loop: CASSGGPYTGELFF. CDR3 sequence (DNA): TGTGCCAGTAGCGGGGGGCCTTACACCGGGGAGCTGTTTTTT.